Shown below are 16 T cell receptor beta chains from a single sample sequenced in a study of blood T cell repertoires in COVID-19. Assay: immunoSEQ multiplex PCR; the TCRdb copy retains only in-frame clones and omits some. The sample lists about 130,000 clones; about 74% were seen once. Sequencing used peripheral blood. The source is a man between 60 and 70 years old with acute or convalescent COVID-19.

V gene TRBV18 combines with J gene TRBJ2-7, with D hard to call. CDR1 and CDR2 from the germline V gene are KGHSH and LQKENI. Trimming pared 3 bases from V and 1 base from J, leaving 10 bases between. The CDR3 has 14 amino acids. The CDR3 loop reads CASSPEPVSYEQYF. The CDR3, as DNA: TGTGCCAGCTCACCCGAACCAGTTTCCTACGAGCAGTACTTC.

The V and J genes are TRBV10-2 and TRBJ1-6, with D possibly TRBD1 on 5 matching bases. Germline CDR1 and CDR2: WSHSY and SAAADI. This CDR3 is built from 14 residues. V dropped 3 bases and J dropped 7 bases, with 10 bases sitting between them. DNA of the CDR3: TGCGCCAGCAGTGAATCAGGGCAGAATTCACCCCTCCACTTT. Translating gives CASSESGQNSPLHF.

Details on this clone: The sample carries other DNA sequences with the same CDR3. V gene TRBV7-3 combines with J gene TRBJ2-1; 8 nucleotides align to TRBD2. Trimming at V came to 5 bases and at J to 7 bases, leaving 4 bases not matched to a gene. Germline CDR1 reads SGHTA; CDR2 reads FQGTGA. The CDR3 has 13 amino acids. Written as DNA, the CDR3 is TGTGCCAGCAGCGCTGGACTAGCTAATGAGCAGTTCTTC. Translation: CASSAGLANEQFF.

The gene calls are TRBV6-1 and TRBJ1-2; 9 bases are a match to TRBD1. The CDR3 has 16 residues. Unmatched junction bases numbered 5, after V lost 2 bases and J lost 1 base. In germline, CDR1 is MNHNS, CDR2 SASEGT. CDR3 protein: CASSESLGQGNYGYTF. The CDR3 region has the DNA TGTGCCAGCAGTGAATCCCTGGGACAGGGTAACTATGGCTACACCTTC.

This CDR3 reads CASSLVGDSPLHF. CDR3 nucleotide sequence: TGTGCCAGCAGCTTAGTCGGGGATTCACCCCTCCACTTT. J is TRBJ1-6 and V is TRBV11-3; D gene ambiguous. The CDR3 length is 13 residues. V shed 1 base and J shed 8 bases, with 6 bases lying between them. Per germline, CDR1 SGHNT and CDR2 YENEEA.

The CDR3 here is CASSERDRDNSPLHF. CDR3 sequence (DNA): TGTGCCAGCAGTGAAAGAGACAGGGATAATTCACCCCTCCACTTT. The chain uses TRBV25-1 and TRBJ1-6, with 7 bases aligning to TRBD1. The trim removed 2 bases at V and 5 bases at J, leaving 3 bases unmatched. Germline V gene lookup returns CDR1 MGHDK and CDR2 SYGVNS. CDR3 length equals 15 residues.

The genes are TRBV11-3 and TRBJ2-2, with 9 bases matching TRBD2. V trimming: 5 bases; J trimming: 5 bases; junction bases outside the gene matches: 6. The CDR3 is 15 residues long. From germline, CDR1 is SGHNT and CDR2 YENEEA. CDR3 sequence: CASSAVAGATGELFF. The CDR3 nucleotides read TGTGCCAGCAGCGCGGTAGCGGGGGCGACCGGGGAGCTGTTTTTT.

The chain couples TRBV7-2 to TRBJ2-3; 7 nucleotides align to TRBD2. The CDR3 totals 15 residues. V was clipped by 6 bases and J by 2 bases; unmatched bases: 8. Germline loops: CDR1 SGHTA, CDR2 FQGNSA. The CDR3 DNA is TGTGCCAGCAGAAAGAGGGAGGGGCTCACAGATACGCAGTATTTT. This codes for CASRKREGLTDTQYF.

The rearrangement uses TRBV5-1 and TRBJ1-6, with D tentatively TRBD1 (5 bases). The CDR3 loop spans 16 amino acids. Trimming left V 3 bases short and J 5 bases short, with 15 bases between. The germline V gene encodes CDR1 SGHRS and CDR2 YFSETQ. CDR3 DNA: TGCGCCAGCAGCTGGACCGGGACTGGGAATAATTCACCCCTCCACTTT. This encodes CASSWTGTGNNSPLHF. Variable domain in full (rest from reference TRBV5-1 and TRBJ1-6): KAGVTQTPRYLIKTRGQQVTLSCSPISGHRSVSWYQQTPGQGLQFLFEYFSETQRNKGNFPGRFSGRQFSNSRSEMNVSTLELGDSALYLCASSWTGTGNNSPLHFGNGTRLTVT.

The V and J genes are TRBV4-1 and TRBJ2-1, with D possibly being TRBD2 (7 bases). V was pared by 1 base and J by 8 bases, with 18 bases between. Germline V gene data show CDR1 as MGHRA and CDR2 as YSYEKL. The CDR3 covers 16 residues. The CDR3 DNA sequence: TGCGCCAGCAGCCAAGGTCCGCCCCGGGGGGCCGATGAGCAGTTCTTC. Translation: CASSQGPPRGADEQFF.

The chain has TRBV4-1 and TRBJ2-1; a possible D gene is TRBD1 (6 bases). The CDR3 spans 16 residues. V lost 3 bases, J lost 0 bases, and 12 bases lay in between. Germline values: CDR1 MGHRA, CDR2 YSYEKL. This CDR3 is CASSHFTGFSYNEQFF. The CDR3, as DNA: TGCGCCAGCAGCCACTTTACAGGGTTCTCCTACAATGAGCAGTTCTTC.

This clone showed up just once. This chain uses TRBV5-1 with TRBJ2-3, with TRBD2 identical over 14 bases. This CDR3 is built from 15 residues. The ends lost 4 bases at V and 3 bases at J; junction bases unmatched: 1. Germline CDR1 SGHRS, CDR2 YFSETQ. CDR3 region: CASSRTSGGTDTQYF. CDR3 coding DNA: TGCGCCAGCAGCAGGACTAGCGGGGGGACAGATACGCAGTATTTT.

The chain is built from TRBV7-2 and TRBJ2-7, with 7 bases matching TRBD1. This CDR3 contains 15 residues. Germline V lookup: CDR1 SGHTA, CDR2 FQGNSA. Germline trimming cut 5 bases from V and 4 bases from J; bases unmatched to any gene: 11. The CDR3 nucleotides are TGTGCCAGCAGCGCAACCGGGACAGTCAATTACGAGCAGTACTTC. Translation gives CASSATGTVNYEQYF.

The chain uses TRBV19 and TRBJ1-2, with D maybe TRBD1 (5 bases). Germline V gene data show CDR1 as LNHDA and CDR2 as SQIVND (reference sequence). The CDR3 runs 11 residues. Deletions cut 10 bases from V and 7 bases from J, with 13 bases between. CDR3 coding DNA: TGTGCCACCAATGGGAGGGGTGGCTACACCTTC. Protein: CATNGRGGYTF.

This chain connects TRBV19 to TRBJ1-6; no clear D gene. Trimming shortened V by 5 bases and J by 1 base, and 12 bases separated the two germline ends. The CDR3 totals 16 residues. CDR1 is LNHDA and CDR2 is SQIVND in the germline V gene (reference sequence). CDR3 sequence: CASSPAGRSYNSPLHF. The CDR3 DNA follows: TGTGCCAGTAGTCCAGCGGGGAGATCCTATAATTCACCCCTCCACTTT.

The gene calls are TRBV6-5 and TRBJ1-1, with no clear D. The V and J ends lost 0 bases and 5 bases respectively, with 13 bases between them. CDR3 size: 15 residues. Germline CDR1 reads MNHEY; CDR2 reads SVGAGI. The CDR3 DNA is TGTGCCAGCAGTTACTCGATAGTCCCCGGGACTGAAGCTTTCTTT. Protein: CASSYSIVPGTEAFF.